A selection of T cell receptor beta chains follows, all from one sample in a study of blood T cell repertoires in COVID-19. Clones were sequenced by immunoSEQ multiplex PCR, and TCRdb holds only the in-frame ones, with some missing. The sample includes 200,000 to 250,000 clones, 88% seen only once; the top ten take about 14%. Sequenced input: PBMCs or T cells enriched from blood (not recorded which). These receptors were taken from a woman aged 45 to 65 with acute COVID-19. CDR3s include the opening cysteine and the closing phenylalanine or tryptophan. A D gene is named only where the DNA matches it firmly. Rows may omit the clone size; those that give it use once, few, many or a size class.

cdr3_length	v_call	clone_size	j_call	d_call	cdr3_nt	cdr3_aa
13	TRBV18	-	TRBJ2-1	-	TGTGCCAGCTCACCAGGGGGGGGCGATGAGCAGTTCTTC	CASSPGGGDEQFF
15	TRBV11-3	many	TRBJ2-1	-	TGTGCCAGCAACTCCAAAGGGGGACCCGGCAATGAGCAGTTCTTC	CASNSKGGPGNEQFF
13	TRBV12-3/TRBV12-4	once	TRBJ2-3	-	TGTGCCATCGATAACCCAGGCACAGATACGCAGTATTTT	CAIDNPGTDTQYF
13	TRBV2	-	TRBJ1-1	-	TGTGCCAGCAGCCGGCAAAGGGGCGCTGAAGCTTTCTTT	CASSRQRGAEAFF
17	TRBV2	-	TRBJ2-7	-	TGTGCCAGCAGTGAAGGGCCTAGCGATAGCTTCTCCTACGAGCAGTACTTC	CASSEGPSDSFSYEQYF
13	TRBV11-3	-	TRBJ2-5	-	TGTGCCAGCAGCCACGGGGGCCAAGAGACCCAGTACTTC	CASSHGGQETQYF
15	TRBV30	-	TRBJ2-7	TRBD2	TGTGCCTGGAGCGCCCTGGGGCTAGCGGGCTACGAGCAGTACTTC	CAWSALGLAGYEQYF
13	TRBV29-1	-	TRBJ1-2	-	TGCAGCGTTGGAGGTTGGGGGGGCTATGGCTACACCTTC	CSVGGWGGYGYTF
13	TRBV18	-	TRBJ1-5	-	TGTGCCAGCTCCCAGGGTAGCAATCAGCCCCAGCATTTT	CASSQGSNQPQHF
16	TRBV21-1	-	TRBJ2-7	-	TGTGCCAGCAGCCCCCCCCTCGAGCGGACTATATACGAGCAGTACTTC	CASSPPLERTIYEQYF
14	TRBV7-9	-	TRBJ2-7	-	TGTGCCAGCAGCCCCCCCACAGGTTCCTACGAGCAGTACTTC	CASSPPTGSYEQYF
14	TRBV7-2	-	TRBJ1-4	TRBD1	TGTGCCAGCAGCTCGGACAGGGGTAATGAAAAACTGTTTTTT	CASSSDRGNEKLFF
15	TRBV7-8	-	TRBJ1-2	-	TGTGCCAGCAGCCGAGACATACGTCGATCTTATGGCTACACCTTC	CASSRDIRRSYGYTF
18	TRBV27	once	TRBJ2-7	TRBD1	TGTGCCAGCAGTTTATTCGTTGGTGCGGACAGGGGGCCCTACGAGCAGTACTTC	CASSLFVGADRGPYEQYF
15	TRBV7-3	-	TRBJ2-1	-	TGTGCCAGCAGCTTAGACCTAGCTAGAGGCAATGAGCAGTTCTTC	CASSLDLARGNEQFF
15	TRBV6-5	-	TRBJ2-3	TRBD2	TGTGCCAGCAGTCCCGGACTAGCGATAACAGATACGCAGTATTTT	CASSPGLAITDTQYF
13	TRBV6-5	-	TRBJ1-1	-	TGTGCCAGTGCTACGGGTGCGGTCACTGAAGCTTTCTTT	CASATGAVTEAFF
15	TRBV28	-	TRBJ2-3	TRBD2	TGTGCCAGCAGCAGACTAGCGGGAGCCACAGATACGCAGTATTTT	CASSRLAGATDTQYF
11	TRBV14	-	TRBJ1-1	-	TGTGCCAGCAGCCCTCAGCGAGAAGCTTTCTTT	CASSPQREAFF
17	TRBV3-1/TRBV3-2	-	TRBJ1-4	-	TGTGCCAGCAGCCGCTTTCCTGAGTCTGCAACTAATGAAAAACTGTTTTTT	CASSRFPESATNEKLFF
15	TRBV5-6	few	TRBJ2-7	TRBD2	TGTGCCAGCAGCGGGAGCGGGAGTGGGTTCTACGAGCAGTACTTC	CASSGSGSGFYEQYF
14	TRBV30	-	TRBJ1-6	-	TGTGCCTGGAAAGGACAGAACTATAATTCACCCCTCCACTTT	CAWKGQNYNSPLHF
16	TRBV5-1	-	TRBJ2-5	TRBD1	TGCGCCAGCAGCTTCGGGGCAGGGGGCCAAGGGGAGACCCAGTACTTC	CASSFGAGGQGETQYF
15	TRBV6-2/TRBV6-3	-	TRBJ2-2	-	TGTGCCAGCAGTTACGTCCATAGGGGGTCCGGGGAGCTGTTTTTT	CASSYVHRGSGELFF
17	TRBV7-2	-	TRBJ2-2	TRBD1	TGTGCCAGCAGCTGGACAGGGATTAGGACGAACACCGGGGAGCTGTTTTTT	CASSWTGIRTNTGELFF
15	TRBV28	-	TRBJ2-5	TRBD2	TGTGCCAGCAGTTCCTTGGGGAGCGGGAGAAAGACCCAGTACTTC	CASSSLGSGRKTQYF
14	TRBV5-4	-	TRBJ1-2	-	TGTGCCAGCAGCTTGGCAGACAGGAGTTATGGCTACACCTTC	CASSLADRSYGYTF
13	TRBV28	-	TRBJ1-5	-	TGTGCCAGCACAGTCCTTAGCAATCAGCCCCAGCATTTT	CASTVLSNQPQHF
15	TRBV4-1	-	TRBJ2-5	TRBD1	TGCGCCAGCAACCCCGGACAGGGGGCTGAAGAGACCCAGTACTTC	CASNPGQGAEETQYF
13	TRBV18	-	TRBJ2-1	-	TGTGCCAGCTCGGGGCTAGTGGGCAATGAGCAGTTCTTC	CASSGLVGNEQFF
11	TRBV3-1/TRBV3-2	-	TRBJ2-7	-	TGTGCCACCAGAGGGGCCTACGAGCAGTACTTC	CATRGAYEQYF
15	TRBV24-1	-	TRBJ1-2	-	TGTGCCACCAGTGATAGTGGTCAGGGGATCTATGGCTACACCTTC	CATSDSGQGIYGYTF
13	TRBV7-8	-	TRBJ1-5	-	TGTGCCAGCAGCCAAGGCCCGGGTCAGCCCCAGCATTTT	CASSQGPGQPQHF
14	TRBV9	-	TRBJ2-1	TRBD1	TGTGCCAGCAGCGCGGAGACAGGGAGCGGTGAGCAGTTCTTC	CASSAETGSGEQFF
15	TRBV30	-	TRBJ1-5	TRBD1	TGTGCCTGGAGGAGACAGGGCGGCGTCAATCAGCCCCAGCATTTT	CAWRRQGGVNQPQHF
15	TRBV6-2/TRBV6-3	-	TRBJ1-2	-	TGTGCCAGCAGTTACGAGGGCCATTCCCTGTATGGCTACACCTTC	CASSYEGHSLYGYTF
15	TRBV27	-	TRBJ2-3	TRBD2	TGTGCCAGCACCCCACTAGCGGGCCGGGGGGATACGCAGTATTTT	CASTPLAGRGDTQYF
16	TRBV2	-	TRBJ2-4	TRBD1	TGTGCCAGCAACGAGGGGGCCAACGGCGGCAAAAACATTCAGTACTTC	CASNEGANGGKNIQYF
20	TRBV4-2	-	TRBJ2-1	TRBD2	TGTGCCAGCAGCCAAGATCGTTCGGGGCTAGCGGGGAGCTCCTACAATGAGCAGTTCTTC	CASSQDRSGLAGSSYNEQFF
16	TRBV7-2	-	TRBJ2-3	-	TGTGCCAGCAGCCCATCTCCGGGGGGCCGGCGGGATACGCAGTATTTT	CASSPSPGGRRDTQYF
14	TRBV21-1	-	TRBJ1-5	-	TGTGCCAGCAGAGCCCCAGGATTTAATCAGCCCCAGCATTTT	CASRAPGFNQPQHF
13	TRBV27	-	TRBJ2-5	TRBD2	TGTGCCAGCAGTCCCCGAGGGAGGGAGACCCAATACTTC	CASSPRGRETQYF
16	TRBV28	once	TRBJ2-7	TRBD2	TGTGCCAGCAGCGCTAGACTAGCGGGAGAGGTGGCCGAGCAGTACTTC	CASSARLAGEVAEQYF
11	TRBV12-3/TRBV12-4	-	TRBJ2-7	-	TGTGCCAGCAGCCTTAACTACGAGCAGTACTTC	CASSLNYEQYF
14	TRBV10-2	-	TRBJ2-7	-	TGCGCCAGCAGTGACCCTAGCTTTCTCTACGAGCAGTACTTC	CASSDPSFLYEQYF
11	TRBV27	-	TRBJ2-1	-	TGTGCCAGCAGAGAGTACAATGAGCAGTTCTTC	CASREYNEQFF
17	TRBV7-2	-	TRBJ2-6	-	TGTGCCAGCAGCGAACAGGTTAAAACCTCTGGGGCCAACGTCCTGACTTTC	CASSEQVKTSGANVLTF
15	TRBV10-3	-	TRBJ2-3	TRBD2	TGTGCCATCAGTGATAGCGGGATTAGCACAGATACGCAGTATTTT	CAISDSGISTDTQYF
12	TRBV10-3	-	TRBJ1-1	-	TGTGCCATCGGCGGACAGAACACTGAAGCTTTCTTT	CAIGGQNTEAFF
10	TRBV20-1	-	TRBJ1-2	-	TGCAGTGCTCCAAATTATGGCTACACCTTC	CSAPNYGYTF
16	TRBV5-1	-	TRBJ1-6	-	TGCGCCAGCAGCGTAGCGGGGAGCTCCTATAATTCACCCCTCCACTTT	CASSVAGSSYNSPLHF
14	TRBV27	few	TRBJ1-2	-	TGTGCCAGCAGTCCCCAGGGGACTAACTATGGCTACACCTTC	CASSPQGTNYGYTF
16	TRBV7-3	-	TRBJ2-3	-	TGTGCCAGCAGCTCCGGGACACTACCTAGCACAGATACGCAGTATTTT	CASSSGTLPSTDTQYF
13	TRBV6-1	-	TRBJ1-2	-	TGTGCCAGCAGTGAAAGTCCAGGGCGAGACTACACCTTC	CASSESPGRDYTF
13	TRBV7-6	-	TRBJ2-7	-	TGTGCCAGCAGCTTAGCGCAGGACTACGAGCAGTACTTC	CASSLAQDYEQYF
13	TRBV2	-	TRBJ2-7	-	TGTGCCAGCAGTGAAAGGGGGGGCTACGAGCAGTACTTC	CASSERGGYEQYF
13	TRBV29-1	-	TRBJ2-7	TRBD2	TGCAGCGTTCGGAGGGAGGGCCTCAACGAGCAGTACTTC	CSVRREGLNEQYF
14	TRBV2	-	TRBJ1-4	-	TGTGCCAGCCGCGGAGCGACGACTAATGAAAAACTGTTTTTT	CASRGATTNEKLFF
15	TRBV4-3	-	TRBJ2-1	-	TGCGCCAGCAGCCAAGAAACCTACTCCTACAATGAGCAGTTCTTC	CASSQETYSYNEQFF
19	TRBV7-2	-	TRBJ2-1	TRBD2	TGTGCCAGCAGCTTAGTGGGCCCACTAGCGGGAGATTCCTACAATGAGCAGTTCTTC	CASSLVGPLAGDSYNEQFF